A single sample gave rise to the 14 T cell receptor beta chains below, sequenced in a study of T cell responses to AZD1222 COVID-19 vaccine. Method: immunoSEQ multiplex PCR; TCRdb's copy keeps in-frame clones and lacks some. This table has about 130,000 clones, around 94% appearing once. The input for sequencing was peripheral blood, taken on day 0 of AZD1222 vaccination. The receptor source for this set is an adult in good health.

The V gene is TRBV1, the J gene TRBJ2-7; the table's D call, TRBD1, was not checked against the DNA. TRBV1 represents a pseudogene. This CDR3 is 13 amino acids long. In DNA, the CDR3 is TGCACCAGCAGCCAAGAGGCACCCTACGAGCAGTACTTC. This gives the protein CTSSQEAPYEQYF.

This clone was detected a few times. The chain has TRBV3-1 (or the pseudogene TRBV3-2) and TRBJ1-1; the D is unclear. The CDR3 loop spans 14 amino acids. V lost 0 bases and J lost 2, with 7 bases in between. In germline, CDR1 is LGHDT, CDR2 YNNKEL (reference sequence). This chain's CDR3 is CASSQDNYNTEAFF. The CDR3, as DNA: TGTGCCAGCAGCCAAGACAACTATAACACTGAAGCTTTCTTT.

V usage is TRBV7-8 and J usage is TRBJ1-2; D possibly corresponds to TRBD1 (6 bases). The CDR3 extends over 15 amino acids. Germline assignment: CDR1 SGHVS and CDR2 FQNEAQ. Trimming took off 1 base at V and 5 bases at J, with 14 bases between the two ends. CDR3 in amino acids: CASSLERGLGYGYTF. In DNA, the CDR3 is TGTGCCAGCAGCTTAGAGCGGGGGCTCGGATATGGCTACACCTTC.

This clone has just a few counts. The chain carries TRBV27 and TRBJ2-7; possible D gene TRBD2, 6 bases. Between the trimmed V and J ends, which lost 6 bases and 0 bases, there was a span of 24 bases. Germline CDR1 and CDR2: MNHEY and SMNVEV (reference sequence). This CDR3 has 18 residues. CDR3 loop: CASRERTVSGGSSYEQYF. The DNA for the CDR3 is TGTGCCAGCAGAGAAAGGACGGTTAGCGGAGGGAGCTCCTACGAGCAGTACTTC.

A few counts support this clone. The CDR3: CASSNGTGGPGELFF. The CDR3 nucleotides are TGTGCCAGCAGCAATGGGACAGGGGGGCCCGGGGAGCTGTTTTTT. The genes are TRBV21-1 and TRBJ2-2; the table's D call TRBD1 went unverified against the DNA. TRBV21-1 is noted as a pseudogene. The CDR3 spans 15 residues.

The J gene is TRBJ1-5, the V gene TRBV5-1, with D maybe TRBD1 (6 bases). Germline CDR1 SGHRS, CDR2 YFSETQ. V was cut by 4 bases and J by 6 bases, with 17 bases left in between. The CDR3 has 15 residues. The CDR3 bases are TGCGCCAGCAGCCCCACCGTGGGACACGGTCAGCCCCAGCATTTT. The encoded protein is CASSPTVGHGQPQHF. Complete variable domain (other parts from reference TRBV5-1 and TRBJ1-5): KAGVTQTPRYLIKTRGQQVTLSCSPISGHRSVSWYQQTPGQGLQFLFEYFSETQRNKGNFPGRFSGRQFSNSRSEMNVSTLELGDSALYLCASSPTVGHGQPQHFGDGTRLSIL.

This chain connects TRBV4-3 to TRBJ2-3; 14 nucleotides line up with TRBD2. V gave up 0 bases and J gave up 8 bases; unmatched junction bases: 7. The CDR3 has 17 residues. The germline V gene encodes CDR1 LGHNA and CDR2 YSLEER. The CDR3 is CASSQDLTSGRGGTQYF. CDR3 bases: TGCGCCAGCAGCCAAGATTTGACTAGCGGGAGGGGGGGTACGCAGTATTTT.

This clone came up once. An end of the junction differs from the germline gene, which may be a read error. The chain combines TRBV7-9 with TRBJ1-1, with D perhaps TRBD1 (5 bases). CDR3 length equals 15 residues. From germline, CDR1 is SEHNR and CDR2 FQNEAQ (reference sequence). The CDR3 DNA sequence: TGTGCCTGCAGCTCGAGACAGAGTCTGAACACTGAAGCTTTCTTT. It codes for CACSSRQSLNTEAFF.

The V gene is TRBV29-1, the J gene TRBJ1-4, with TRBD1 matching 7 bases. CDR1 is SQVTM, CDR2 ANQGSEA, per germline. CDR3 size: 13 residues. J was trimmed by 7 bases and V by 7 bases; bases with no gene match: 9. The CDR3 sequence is CSANRGGSEKLFF. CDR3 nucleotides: TGCAGCGCCAACAGGGGAGGAAGTGAAAAACTGTTTTTT.

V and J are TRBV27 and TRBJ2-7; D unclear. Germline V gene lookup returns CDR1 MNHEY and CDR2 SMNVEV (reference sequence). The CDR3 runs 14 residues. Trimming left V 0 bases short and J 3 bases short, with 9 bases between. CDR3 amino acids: CASSLSPSIYEQYF. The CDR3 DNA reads TGTGCCAGCAGTTTATCTCCGTCTATCTACGAGCAGTACTTC.

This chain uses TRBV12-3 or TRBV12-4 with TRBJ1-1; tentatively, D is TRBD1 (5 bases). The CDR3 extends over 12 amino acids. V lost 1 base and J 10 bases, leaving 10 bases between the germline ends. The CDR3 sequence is CASSLGQLGAFF. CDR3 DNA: TGTGCCAGCAGTTTAGGACAGTTAGGAGCTTTCTTT.

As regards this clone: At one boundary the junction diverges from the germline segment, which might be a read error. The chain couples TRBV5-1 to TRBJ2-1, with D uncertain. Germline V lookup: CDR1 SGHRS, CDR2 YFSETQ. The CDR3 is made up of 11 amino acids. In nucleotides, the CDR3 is TGCGCCAGCCGCTTCGATCGTGGGCAGTTCTTC. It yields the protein CASRFDRGQFF.

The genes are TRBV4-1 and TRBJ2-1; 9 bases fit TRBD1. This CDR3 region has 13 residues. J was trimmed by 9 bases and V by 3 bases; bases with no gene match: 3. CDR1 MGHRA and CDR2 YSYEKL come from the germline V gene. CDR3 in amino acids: CASSHTGGPEQFF. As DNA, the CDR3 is TGCGCCAGCAGCCATACAGGGGGCCCTGAGCAGTTCTTC.

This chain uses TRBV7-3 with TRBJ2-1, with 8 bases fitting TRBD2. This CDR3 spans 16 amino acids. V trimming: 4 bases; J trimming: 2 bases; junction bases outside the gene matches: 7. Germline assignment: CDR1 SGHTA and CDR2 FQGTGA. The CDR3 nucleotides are TGTGCCAGCAGCTCCTATGCGGGAGGACCCTACAATGAGCAGTTCTTC. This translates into CASSSYAGGPYNEQFF.